The next 11 T cell receptor beta chains were all read from a single sample in a study of tumor-infiltrating lymphocytes in localized non-small cell lung cancer. Sequenced by immunoSEQ multiplex PCR; TCRdb stores in-frame clones only, minus some. The data contain 9,500 to 10,000 clones, roughly 80% of them singletons. The specimen was lung tumor tissue. The receptors come from a human donor with non-small cell lung cancer.

CDR3 amino acids: CASSTSGTGARSGNTIYF. DNA for the CDR3: TGTGCCAGCTCGACATCCGGGACAGGCGCCCGCTCTGGAAACACCATATATTTT. V gene TRBV18 combines with J gene TRBJ1-3; 8 bases align to TRBD1. The CDR3 length is 18 residues. CDR1 and CDR2 (germline): KGHSH, LQKENI. V lost 6 bases and J lost 0; bases outside the gene matches: 13.

This clone was seen more than once but under ten times. This sequence joins TRBV7-8 and TRBJ1-5; a possible D gene is TRBD1 (5 bases). The CDR3 totals 15 residues. The germline gives CDR1 SGHVS, CDR2 FQNEAQ. V lost 3 bases to trimming and J lost 7 bases, with 16 bases between them. As DNA, the CDR3 is TGTGCCAGCAGCTTTGGGGGAGTCTCGGGACAGCCCCAGCATTTT. This gives the protein CASSFGGVSGQPQHF.

V is TRBV5-8 and J is TRBJ1-3; D is ambiguous. Germline loops: CDR1 SGHTS, CDR2 YDEGEE. Trimming took 3 bases from V and 4 from J, leaving 14 bases between them. CDR3 length: 15 amino acids. The CDR3 region has the DNA TGTGCCAGCAGCTCATTGCGGGAGAGAGGAAACACCATATATTTT. As protein: CASSSLRERGNTIYF.

V gene TRBV18 combines with J gene TRBJ1-1; D uncertain. The germline V gene has CDR1 KGHSH and CDR2 LQKENI. The CDR3 is 14 residues long. The V end lost 3 bases, the J end lost 1 base, and 9 bases lay between the germline ends. CDR3 region: CASSPWARNTEAFF. DNA for the CDR3: TGTGCCAGCTCACCCTGGGCACGGAACACTGAAGCTTTCTTT.

This clone has only one observation. V is TRBV18 and J is TRBJ2-5; 9 bases agree with TRBD2. The length of the CDR3 is 17 residues. Germline lookup yields CDR1 KGHSH and CDR2 LQKENI. V dropped 2 bases and J dropped 1; count of bases not matched to a gene: 8. The CDR3 is CASSPTREGLGQETQYF. Here the CDR3 DNA reads TGTGCCAGCTCACCAACGCGGGAGGGTTTGGGCCAAGAGACCCAGTACTTC.

This chain connects TRBV30 to TRBJ1-2, with D unclear. The V gene lost 4 bases and the J gene lost 1 base, with 13 bases spanning the gap. CDR3 length: 14 residues. Germline V lookup: CDR1 GTSNPN, CDR2 SVGIG (reference sequence). In DNA, the CDR3 is TGTGCCTGGACATCCGGTGGGATTAACTATGGCTACACCTTC. Translating gives CAWTSGGINYGYTF.

This clone was counted a few times. The J gene is TRBJ1-4, the V gene TRBV5-1, with a possible D match to TRBD1 (5 bases). Trimming removed 0 bases from V and 4 bases from J, with 13 bases in between. The CDR3 loop spans 16 amino acids. The germline gives CDR1 SGHRS, CDR2 YFSETQ. The CDR3 loop reads CASSLVGVGGNEKLFF. CDR3 nucleotide sequence: TGCGCCAGCAGCTTGGTGGGGGTCGGAGGTAATGAAAAACTGTTTTTT.

This clone has only one observation. The V call is TRBV7-6, the J call TRBJ1-5; D possibly corresponds to TRBD1 (5 bases). Germline-derived CDR1 and CDR2 are SGHVS and FNYEAQ. The V end was cut by 2 bases, the J end by 1 base, with 12 bases between. This CDR3 contains 16 residues. For the CDR3, the DNA is TGTGCCAGCAGCTTACAAGCAGGGCCCAGCAATCAGCCCCAGCATTTT. It codes for CASSLQAGPSNQPQHF.

This rearrangement joins TRBV2 to TRBJ1-5; possible D gene TRBD1, 5 bases. Germline assignment: CDR1 SNHLY and CDR2 FYNNEI. CDR3 size: 15 residues. Deletions cut 8 bases from V and 1 base from J, with 15 bases between. The CDR3 region has the DNA TGTGCCAGCGCAGGGAAGAGGGCAAGCAATCAGCCCCAGCATTTT. This gives the protein CASAGKRASNQPQHF.

The chain employs TRBV5-1 and TRBJ1-3; the D is unclear. The CDR3 has 17 residues. Trimming pared 5 bases from V and 6 bases from J, leaving 24 bases between. Per germline, CDR1 SGHRS and CDR2 YFSETQ. This CDR3 is CASRTTPMGFVENTIYF. CDR3 bases: TGCGCCAGCAGGACAACGCCGATGGGGTTTGTCGAAAACACCATATATTTT.

The chain combines TRBV4-2 with TRBJ1-2; D remains ambiguous. Trimming pared 0 bases from V and 5 bases from J, leaving 7 bases between. Germline assignment: CDR1 LGHNA and CDR2 YNFKEQ. The CDR3 spans 13 residues. This chain's CDR3 is CASSQDSVYGYTF. CDR3 DNA sequence: TGTGCCAGCAGCCAAGATTCCGTTTATGGCTACACCTTC.